The rows below give T cell receptor beta chains drawn from one sample of a study of cytomegalovirus exposure and HLA in healthy donors. Profiled with immunoSEQ multiplex PCR; TCRdb holds only in-frame clones, not every one. The table shows approximately 140,000 clones, with 80% to 90% occurring only once. The sample consisted of PBMCs. These receptor sequences come from a woman in her thirties or forties in good health and CMV-seropositive. CDR3s include the opening cysteine and the closing phenylalanine or tryptophan. The D gene is left open where the match is weak. Clone sizes are given selectively: once, few, many, or a class where the clone is expanded.

>TRBV7-3|.|few|TRBJ2-5
TGTGCCAGCAGCTTAGAGGGGACCGGGGGGACCCAGTACTTC
CASSLEGTGGTQYF
>TRBV7-9|TRBD1|.|TRBJ1-2
TGTGCCAGCAGCTCAATCTGGACAGGGCCGAACTATGGCTACACCTTC
CASSSIWTGPNYGYTF
>TRBV11-2|.|.|TRBJ2-1
TGTGCCAGCAGCTTAGAAGGGACTGGCCTAAGCTCCTACAATGAGCAGTTCTTC
CASSLEGTGLSSYNEQFF
>TRBV5-1|.|.|TRBJ2-1
TGCGCCAGCAGCTTGGGATCCATTTTAAGCAGGGAGCAGTTCTTC
CASSLGSILSREQFF
>TRBV6-5|.|.|TRBJ1-2
TGTGCCAGCAGTTACTCGGCACATACCTTCATCTGGGGCTACACCTTC
CASSYSAHTFIWGYTF
>TRBV14|TRBD1|.|TRBJ2-7
TGTGCCAGCAGCCGTACCGGGACAGTCTCCTACGAGCAGTACTTC
CASSRTGTVSYEQYF
>TRBV4-3|.|few|TRBJ2-3
TGCGCCAGCAGCCAACGCGGAAGCACAGATACGCAGTATTTT
CASSQRGSTDTQYF
>TRBV5-1|TRBD1|.|TRBJ2-1
TGCGCCAGCAGCTTGGTTGGACAGGGGAACAACAATGAGCAGTTCTTC
CASSLVGQGNNNEQFF
>TRBV4-1|TRBD2|once|TRBJ2-1
TGCGCCAGCAGCCAAGGACACGGGGCTAGCGGGTGGGAGTTCTTC
CASSQGHGASGWEFF
>TRBV18|.|.|TRBJ1-1
TGTGCCAGCTCACCACCTAGCCAGTCCGACACTGAAGCTTTCTTT
CASSPPSQSDTEAFF
>TRBV19|TRBD2|.|TRBJ2-7
TGTGCCAGTAGTCAACTAGCGGGAGGTTACGAGCAGTACTTC
CASSQLAGGYEQYF
>TRBV5-1|.|once|TRBJ2-3
TGCGCCAGCAGCTTGTTCGGGGAAGATACGCAGTATTTT
CASSLFGEDTQYF
>TRBV14|.|.|TRBJ2-2
TGTGCCAGCAGCCGACTAGGATCGAACACCGGGGAGCTGTTTTTT
CASSRLGSNTGELFF
>TRBV5-1|TRBD1|.|TRBJ2-5
TGCGCCAGCAGCTTAAACAGGGGGTTTCAAGAGACCCAGTACTTC
CASSLNRGFQETQYF
>TRBV19|.|.|TRBJ2-2
TGTGCCAGTTCTCCCAGGGCTTTCACCGGGGAGCTGTTTTTT
CASSPRAFTGELFF
>TRBV28|TRBD1|few|TRBJ2-7
TGTGCCAGCAGTTCGGGACAGGCTTACTCCTACGAGCAGTACTTC
CASSSGQAYSYEQYF
>TRBV10-1|TRBD2|.|TRBJ2-3
TGCGCCAGCAGTGAAAGCGGGGGGCGCACAGATACGCAGTATTTT
CASSESGGRTDTQYF
>TRBV7-2|TRBD2|.|TRBJ2-5
TGTGCCAGCAGCTTAGGGGGAGCGGGAAAAGAGACCCAGTACTTC
CASSLGGAGKETQYF
>TRBV6-4|TRBD2|once|TRBJ2-1
TGTGCCAGCAGTGAGAGTAGCGGGTTTACGTCCTACAATGAGCAGTTCTTC
CASSESSGFTSYNEQFF
>TRBV6-5|TRBD2|.|TRBJ2-5
TGTGCCAGCAGAGAAGCGGGATTAGGCGAGACCCAGTACTTC
CASREAGLGETQYF
>TRBV7-3|.|few|TRBJ2-7
TGTGCCAGCAGCTTAAATGGCAACTCCTACGAGCAGTACTTC
CASSLNGNSYEQYF
>TRBV4-3|.|.|TRBJ2-1
TGCGCCAGCAGCCAAGGCGGGGAGCAGTTCTTC
CASSQGGEQFF
>TRBV18|TRBD2|.|TRBJ2-1
TGTGCCAGCTCAGCCGGGACTAGCAGTTCCTACAATGAGCAGTTCTTC
CASSAGTSSSYNEQFF
>TRBV9|.|once|TRBJ1-2
TGTGCCAGCAGCACCTCAGGATTCTATGGCTACACCTTC
CASSTSGFYGYTF
>TRBV27|.|.|TRBJ2-7
TGTGCCAGCAGTTTATCCTTGCGCTACGAGCAGTACTTC
CASSLSLRYEQYF
>TRBV29-1|TRBD2|once|TRBJ2-3
TGCAGCGTTGAGCGGGAGGGGACGCAGTATTTT
CSVEREGTQYF
>TRBV6-6|TRBD1|.|TRBJ2-7
TGTGCCAGCAGTTCTAGTAAGGGACAGGGTCTAGGCGAGCAGTACTTC
CASSSSKGQGLGEQYF
>TRBV5-6|.|.|TRBJ2-4
TGTGCCAGCAGCTTAAGGACAGAAGGAAACATTCAGTACTTC
CASSLRTEGNIQYF
>TRBV27|.|.|TRBJ2-5
TGTGCCAGCATTGGGGGGGGGCCCATTGGGGGGACCCAGTACTTC
CASIGGGPIGGTQYF
>TRBV30|TRBD2|.|TRBJ2-5
TGTGCCTTCCAACTAGCGGGGGGTCGGGAGACCCAGTACTTC
CAFQLAGGRETQYF
>TRBV4-2|TRBD2|once|TRBJ2-1
TGTGCCAGCAGCCAACTAGCGGGGGGCGATAGTTACAATGAGCAGTTCTTC
CASSQLAGGDSYNEQFF
>TRBV12-5|TRBD1|.|TRBJ1-3
TGTGCTAGTGGCCCTTCAGGGGGCTCGGGAAACACCATATATTTT
CASGPSGGSGNTIYF
>TRBV27|TRBD1|.|TRBJ1-4
TGTGCCGGCAGTCTACTAGGGACAGGCCATGAAAAACTGTTTTTT
CAGSLLGTGHEKLFF
>TRBV2|TRBD2|.|TRBJ2-7
TGTGCCAGCAGCCTCGGGGGGAGCGACGAGCAGTACTTC
CASSLGGSDEQYF
>TRBV7-8|.|.|TRBJ2-7
TGTGCCAGCAGCTTAGTAGGGAGCGAGCAGTACTTC
CASSLVGSEQYF
>TRBV11-3|.|.|TRBJ2-1
TGTGCCAGCAGCTTAGACGGGTACTCCTACAATGAGCAGTTCTTC
CASSLDGYSYNEQFF
>TRBV25-1|TRBD1|.|TRBJ2-1
TGTGCCAGCGGCCACGACAGGGGATCCTACAATGAGCAGTTCTTC
CASGHDRGSYNEQFF
>TRBV18|.|.|TRBJ1-2
TGTGCCAGCTCAAAAGTCGGGGGGCTCTCCTATGGCTACACCTTC
CASSKVGGLSYGYTF
>TRBV28|.|.|TRBJ2-5
TGTGCCAGCAGTACCCAGGCTGCGGGGTGGTCAGAGACCCAGTACTTC
CASSTQAAGWSETQYF
>TRBV2|TRBD2|.|TRBJ2-1
TGTGCCAGCGGGGGACTAGCGGGTAAGCAGTTCTTC
CASGGLAGKQFF
>TRBV28|.|.|TRBJ2-7
TGTGCCATTAACAGGGGGGGCTCCTACGAGCAGTACTTC
CAINRGGSYEQYF
>TRBV14|.|.|TRBJ1-4
TGTGCCAGCAGCCAAGATACGAGGGTACGGGGAGGCAAACTGTTTTTT
CASSQDTRVRGGKLFF
>TRBV5-6|TRBD2|.|TRBJ2-7
TGTGCCAGCGGGAGGGGCGAGCAGTACTTC
CASGRGEQYF
>TRBV15|.|.|TRBJ1-1
TGTGCCACCAGCACCTTAGCCCTGAACACTGAAGCTTTCTTT
CATSTLALNTEAFF
>TRBV7-6|.|medium-sized|TRBJ2-5
TGTGCCAGCAGCTCCAGGGGCGGTGAGACCCAGTACTTC
CASSSRGGETQYF
>TRBV4-1|.|.|TRBJ1-3
TGCGCCAGCAGCCAAGAGTTAAGCCCTCACTCTGGAAACACCATATATTTT
CASSQELSPHSGNTIYF
>TRBV19|.|.|TRBJ2-7
TGTGCCAGTAGTATAGATCCCTACGCGGACTACGAGCAGTACTTC
CASSIDPYADYEQYF
>TRBV5-4|TRBD2|.|TRBJ2-5
TGTGCCAGCAGCTTGGTAGGGGCTAGCGGGTCAGAGACCCAGTACTTC
CASSLVGASGSETQYF
>TRBV6-6|.|few|TRBJ2-1
TGTGCCAGCAGTACCGACAGCTCCTACAATGAGCAGTTCTTC
CASSTDSSYNEQFF
>TRBV5-6|.|few|TRBJ2-1
TGTGCCAGCAGCCCCGCCAGCGACCATGAGCAGTTCTTC
CASSPASDHEQFF
>TRBV18|TRBD1|.|TRBJ2-2
TGTGCCAGCTCACCGGACAGGGGGCACACCGGGGAGCTGTTTTTT
CASSPDRGHTGELFF
>TRBV11-3|TRBD2|.|TRBJ2-5
TGTGCCAGCAGCTTAGCGGGGGGATTACAAGAGACCCAGTACTTC
CASSLAGGLQETQYF
>TRBV30|TRBD1|.|TRBJ2-2
TGTGCCTGGAGTGACAGGGGTGGCCTTACCGGGGAGCTGTTTTTT
CAWSDRGGLTGELFF